This TCR beta chain was sequenced in a study of blood T cell repertoires in COVID-19. Study-level background: PBMCs, B-cell-depleted T cells, or T cells provided the cDNA or gDNA that made up the material.

Germline lookup yields CDR1 SGHNT and CDR2 YYREEE (reference sequence). V shed 2 bases and J shed 1 base, with 9 bases lying between them. The CDR3 length is 14 residues. The Seattle patients joined while their infection was active and were tracked longitudinally afterward. In the authors' workflow: Using reference gene primer amplification, nucleated cell counts were estimated. Here immunoSEQ multiplex PCR was the method, and the copy in TCRdb shows in-frame clones only, minus some. V and J calls plus clone size are reproduced from that table; the DNA served to infer D and trimming. The table includes about 220,000 clones, 70% to 90% detected once.

The sequenced sample was peripheral blood. This chain joins TRBV5-4 and TRBJ1-2; possibly TRBD1 for D (5 bases). This receptor was obtained from a woman in her forties or fifties with COVID-19, enrolled during active disease. Written as DNA, the CDR3 is TGTGCCAGCAGCTTTTTGCAGGGTAACTATGGCTACACCTTC. It codes for CASSFLQGNYGYTF. The variable domain in full, with the rest retrieved from reference TRBV5-4 and TRBJ1-2, is ETGVTQSPTHLIKTRGQQVTLRCSSQSGHNTVSWYQQALGQGPQFIFQYYREEENGRGNFPPRFSGLQFPNYSSELNVNALELDDSALYLCASSFLQGNYGYTFGSGTRLTVV.